This T cell receptor beta chain was retrieved from a study of Ad26.COV2.S vaccination and SARS-CoV-2 variants. The assay was immunoSEQ multiplex PCR, and TCRdb's table has in-frame clones only and misses some. The repertoire includes fewer than 600,000 clones, 80% to 90% of them detected once, and roughly 1.7% sits in the top ten. The CDR3 totals 19 residues. The J segment lost 6 bases and the V segment lost 5 bases, leaving 24 bases of the junction unmatched. Germline V gives CDR1 MNHEY, CDR2 SMNVEV (reference sequence). The treatment here: some 19 received Ad26.COV2.S at low or high dose, single or two shots; 5 received placebo; per-sample allocation not given. The investigators took samples on day 63 after the first vaccine or placebo injection. Expressing Wuhan-strain SARS-CoV-2 spike, an Ad26 vector served as the vaccine.

The clonotype was recovered from a person aged 18 to 65 who received the Ad26.COV2.S COVID-19 vaccine or a placebo. The material sequenced was peripheral blood, taken in a trial of Ad26.COV2.S vaccine versus placebo. The rearrangement links TRBV27 to TRBJ1-2; 7 bases are a match to TRBD1. CDR3 loop: CASSGGNRGTAGLWDGYTF. The CDR3 DNA reads TGTGCCAGCAGTGGAGGAAACAGGGGTACCGCCGGTCTTTGGGATGGCTACACCTTC.